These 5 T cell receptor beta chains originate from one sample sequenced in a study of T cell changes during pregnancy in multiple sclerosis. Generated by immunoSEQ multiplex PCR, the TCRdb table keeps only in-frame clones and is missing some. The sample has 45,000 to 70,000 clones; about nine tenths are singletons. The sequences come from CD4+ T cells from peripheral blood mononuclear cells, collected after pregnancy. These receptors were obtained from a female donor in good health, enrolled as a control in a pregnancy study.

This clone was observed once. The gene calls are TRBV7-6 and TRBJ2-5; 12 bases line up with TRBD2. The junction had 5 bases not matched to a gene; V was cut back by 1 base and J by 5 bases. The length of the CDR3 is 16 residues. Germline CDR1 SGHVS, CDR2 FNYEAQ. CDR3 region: CASSLGSLAGGETQYF. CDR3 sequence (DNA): TGTGCCAGCAGCTTAGGTTCCCTAGCGGGGGGGGAGACCCAGTACTTC.

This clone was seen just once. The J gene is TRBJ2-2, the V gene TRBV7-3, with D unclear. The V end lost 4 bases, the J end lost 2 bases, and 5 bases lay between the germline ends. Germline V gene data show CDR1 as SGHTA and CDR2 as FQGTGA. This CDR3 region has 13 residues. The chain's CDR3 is CASSSPNTGELFF. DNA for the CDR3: TGTGCCAGCAGCTCTCCCAACACCGGGGAGCTGTTTTTT.

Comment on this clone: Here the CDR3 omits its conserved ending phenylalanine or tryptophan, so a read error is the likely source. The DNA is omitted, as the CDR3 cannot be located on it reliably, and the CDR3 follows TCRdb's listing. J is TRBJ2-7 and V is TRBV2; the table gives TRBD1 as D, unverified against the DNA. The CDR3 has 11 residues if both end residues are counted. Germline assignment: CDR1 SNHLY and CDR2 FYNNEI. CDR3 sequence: CASGTGSRVFL.

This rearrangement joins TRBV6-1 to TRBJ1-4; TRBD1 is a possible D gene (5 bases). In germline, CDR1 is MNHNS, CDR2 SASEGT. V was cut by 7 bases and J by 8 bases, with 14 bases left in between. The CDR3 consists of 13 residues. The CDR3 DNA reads TGTGCCAGCACGGCCAAGGGGCGGGAAAAACTGTTTTTT. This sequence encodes CASTAKGREKLFF.

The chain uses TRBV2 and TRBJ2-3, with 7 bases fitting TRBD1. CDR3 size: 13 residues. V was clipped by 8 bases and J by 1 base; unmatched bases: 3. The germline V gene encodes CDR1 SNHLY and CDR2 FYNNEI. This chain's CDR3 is CASSQGGTDTQYF. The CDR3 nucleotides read TGTGCCAGCTCCCAGGGGGGCACAGATACGCAGTATTTT.